This T cell receptor (beta chain) was captured in a study of T cells in Graves' hyperthyroidism and ophthalmopathy. About the study: Peripheral blood was drawn at first diagnosis, prior to all treatment. Findings and limits, study-wide: A model built on 13 V-J features separated ophthalmopathy from stable hyperthyroidism.

The germline V gene has CDR1 SGHRS and CDR2 YFSETQ. CDR3 size: 15 residues. V was shortened by 3 bases and J by 0 bases, with 9 bases between the two germline ends. This clonotype was seen ten or more times. Its antigen remains unknown. There were TCR beta CDR3 regions amplified from RNA transcripts. When the TCR CDR3 underwent first-round RT-PCR, the HTBI primer set was used. One entry per CDR3 protein, called by TCRdb with MiXCR from the multiplex PCR reads. The sample includes about 270,000 distinct CDR3 sequences, around 15% of them seen just once. Researchers barred patients who had uncontrolled infection, other autoimmune disease, pregnancy or lactation. In making diagnoses, clinical symptoms, serum thyroxine and TRAb, thyroid ultrasound and orbital computed tomography were all used.

Material for sequencing was blood. The V and J genes are TRBV5-1 and TRBJ2-2, with D hard to call. This sequence originates from a woman aged 45-59 years with Graves' hyperthyroidism that later progressed to Graves' ophthalmopathy. The CDR3 spells CASSSRVPNTGELFF. The CDR3, as DNA: TGCGCCAGCAGCTCCCGGGTTCCGAACACCGGGGAGCTGTTTTTT. The full variable domain, in which reference TRBV5-1 and TRBJ2-2 provide the parts outside the CDR3, is KAGVTQTPRYLIKTRGQQVTLSCSPISGHRSVSWYQQTPGQGLQFLFEYFSETQRNKGNFPGRFSGRQFSNSRSEMNVSTLELGDSALYLCASSSRVPNTGELFFGEGSRLTVL.